This TCR beta chain was observed in a study of T-cell memory formation after mild COVID-19. TCRdb independently ran MiXCR on the 5' RACE reads; one entry per CDR3 protein. Of 350,000 to 500,000 distinct CDR3 sequences in the sample, 20% were seen once. This clonotype was counted between two and nine times. Germline V gene sequence: CDR1 SNHLY, CDR2 FYNNEI. V shed 7 bases and J shed 8 bases, with 23 bases lying between them. CDR3 length: 15 amino acids. Material for sequencing was PBMCs or a T cell subset sorted from them (not recorded which). This chain uses TRBV2 with TRBJ1-2; D is uncertain. The receptor comes from an adult woman who had mild COVID-19 (a few samples of this study predate the infection). Cell type and time point are not known. CDR3 in DNA: TGTGCCAGCACGGAAGGGCGTCGGGATTTGGTCGGCTACACCTTC. This gives the protein CASTEGRRDLVGYTF. The entire variable domain, with the rest obtained from reference TRBV2 and TRBJ1-2, is as follows: EPEVTQTPSHQVTQMGQEVILRCVPISNHLYFYWYRQILGQKVEFLVSFYNNEISEKSEIFDDQFSVERPDGSNFTLKIRSTKLEDSAMYFCASTEGRRDLVGYTFGSGTRLTVV.